Listed here are 8 T cell receptor beta chains from one sample, sequenced in a study of T cell responses to AZD1222 COVID-19 vaccine. Measured with immunoSEQ multiplex PCR; TCRdb has only the in-frame clones, and not every one. Here the sample spans some 180,000 clones, 94% being singletons. The specimen comprised peripheral blood, sampled 28 days after the second AZD1222 dose. Receptors were obtained from an adult who received the AZD1222 COVID-19 vaccine.

The chain employs TRBV6-6 and TRBJ1-4, with no clear D. The CDR3 sequence is 11 residues long. The germline V and J ends were trimmed by 6 bases and 8 bases, with 7 bases remaining between them. Germline lookup yields CDR1 MNHNY and CDR2 SVGAGI (reference sequence). The CDR3 loop reads CASRGTEKLFF. CDR3 in DNA: TGTGCCAGCAGGGGAACCGAAAAACTGTTTTTT.

V is TRBV28 and J is TRBJ1-1; D uncertain. Trimming took off 6 bases at V and 7 bases at J, with 21 bases between the two ends. Germline CDR1 and CDR2: MDHEN and SYDVKM. The CDR3 consists of 15 residues. For the CDR3, the DNA is TGTGCCAGCAGCCAAAGGACGGCCCGATCGTTTGAAGCTTTCTTT. Translated, it gives CASSQRTARSFEAFF.

The V call is TRBV29-1, the J call TRBJ2-3; no clear D. The CDR3 contains 10 residues. Trimming removed 7 bases at V and 6 bases at J, with 8 bases between. CDR1 SQVTM and CDR2 ANQGSEA come from the germline V gene. CDR3: CSAFSDTQYF. CDR3 bases: TGCAGCGCTTTTTCGGATACGCAGTATTTT.

V gene TRBV29-1 combines with J gene TRBJ1-1, with TRBD1 identical over 8 bases. CDR3 length equals 15 residues. The ends lost 5 bases at V and 0 bases at J; junction bases unmatched: 8. Germline V CDR1 and CDR2: SQVTM, ANQGSEA. The CDR3 is CSVLGPRGLNTEAFF. Here the CDR3 DNA reads TGCAGCGTTTTGGGCCCCAGGGGGCTGAACACTGAAGCTTTCTTT. The whole variable domain, remainder taken from reference TRBV29-1 and TRBJ1-1, is SAVISQKPSRDICQRGTSLTIQCQVDSQVTMMFWYRQQPGQSLTLIATANQGSEATYESGFVIDKFPISRPNLTFSTLTVSNMSPEDSSIYLCSVLGPRGLNTEAFFGQGTRLTVV.

This sequence joins TRBV19 and TRBJ2-5, with D tentatively TRBD1 (6 bases). V shed 3 bases and J shed 0 bases, with 11 bases lying between them. Per the germline V gene, CDR1 is LNHDA and CDR2 is SQIVND (reference sequence). The CDR3 consists of 15 residues. CDR3: CASSMNRDNQETQYF. For the CDR3, the DNA is TGTGCCAGTAGTATGAATCGGGACAACCAAGAGACCCAGTACTTC.

The J gene is TRBJ2-7, the V gene TRBV12-1; the DNA was not compared with TRBD2, the D call given in the table. TRBV12-1 is labeled a pseudogene. This CDR3 is built from 16 residues. The CDR3 DNA sequence: TGTGCCAGCAGCCCTCCCACGGAGCGGAACTCCTACGAGCAGTACTTC. Amino acids: CASSPPTERNSYEQYF.

The chain employs TRBV9 and TRBJ2-4; D is unclear. V gave up 5 bases and J gave up 7 bases, with 13 bases separating them. In germline, CDR1 is SGDLS, CDR2 YYNGEE. The CDR3 covers 13 residues. This CDR3 reads CASSDTVGNIQYF. The CDR3 bases are TGTGCCAGCAGTGATACCGTAGGGAACATTCAGTACTTC.

The chain carries TRBV5-4 and TRBJ1-1; D possibly corresponds to TRBD1 (6 bases). V lost 2 bases, J lost 1 base, and 12 bases lay in between. Per germline, CDR1 SGHNT and CDR2 YYREEE (reference sequence). This CDR3 contains 15 residues. In nucleotides, the CDR3 is TGTGCCAGCAGCTTCCGGACAGCCACGAACACTGAAGCTTTCTTT. Amino acids: CASSFRTATNTEAFF. Looking up the rest from reference TRBV5-4 and TRBJ1-1 gives the full variable domain: ETGVTQSPTHLIKTRGQQVTLRCSSQSGHNTVSWYQQALGQGPQFIFQYYREEENGRGNFPPRFSGLQFPNYSSELNVNALELDDSALYLCASSFRTATNTEAFFGQGTRLTVV.